These 25 T cell receptor beta chains share one sample of origin, sequenced in a study of blood T cell repertoires in COVID-19. TCRdb's copy holds only in-frame clones and misses some; the assay was immunoSEQ multiplex PCR. The data show under 15,000 clones, with roughly 84% seen just once and about 30% held by the top ten. What was sequenced was peripheral blood. The source of these receptors is a middle-aged man with active COVID-19.

The chain has TRBV6-1 and TRBJ2-7; 8 positions match TRBD2. Looked up from germline, CDR1 is MNHNS and CDR2 is SASEGT. Trimming cost V 2 bases and J 4 bases; bases outside gene matches: 4. The CDR3 contains 14 residues. Here the CDR3 reads CASSELAGPYEQYF. In DNA form, the CDR3 reads TGTGCCAGCAGTGAATTAGCGGGACCATACGAGCAGTACTTC.

The count of this clone is one. The rearrangement uses TRBV4-2 and TRBJ1-2; perhaps TRBD1 as D (5 bases). Germline V CDR1 and CDR2: LGHNA, YNFKEQ. Trimming removed 0 bases at V and 4 bases at J, with 21 bases between. This CDR3 is built from 18 residues. DNA for the CDR3: TGTGCCAGCAGCCAAGATTTGACAGTCCAACCTACTTTCTATGGCTACACCTTC. Translated: CASSQDLTVQPTFYGYTF.

The rearrangement joins TRBV7-9 to TRBJ2-5, with D possibly being TRBD2 (6 bases). Germline CDR1 reads SEHNR; CDR2 reads FQNEAQ (reference sequence). V gave up 1 base and J gave up 4 bases, with 7 bases separating them. This CDR3 has 13 residues. The CDR3 loop reads CASSLDGRETQYF. Here the CDR3 DNA reads TGTGCCAGCAGCTTAGACGGGAGAGAGACCCAGTACTTC.

This clone is medium-sized in the sample. This chain links TRBV7-9 with TRBJ2-5; D is possibly TRBD2 (5 bases). The V and J ends lost 8 bases and 1 base respectively, with 14 bases between them. The CDR3 runs to 14 residues. The germline V gene has CDR1 SEHNR and CDR2 FQNEAQ (reference sequence). The CDR3 spells CASAVTGSQETQYF. CDR3 sequence (DNA): TGTGCCAGCGCCGTAACGGGATCCCAAGAGACCCAGTACTTC. The variable domain in full, completed from reference TRBV7-9 and TRBJ2-5, reads DTGVSQNPRHKITKRGQNVTFRCDPISEHNRLYWYRQTLGQGPEFLTYFQNEAQLEKSRLLSDRFSAERPKGSFSTLEIQRTEQGDSAMYLCASAVTGSQETQYFGPGTRLLVL.

Points on this clone: Germline and junction disagree at one end, which may indicate a read error. This chain joins TRBV3-1 (or the pseudogene TRBV3-2) and TRBJ2-7; TRBD1 agrees at 9 bases. The CDR3 is 15 residues long. From germline, CDR1 is LGHDT and CDR2 YNNKEL (reference sequence). Here the CDR3 reads CASSQGRGQGYQQYF. Here the CDR3 DNA reads TGTGCCAGCAGCCAAGGCCGGGGACAGGGCTACCAGCAGTACTTC.

V is TRBV9 and J is TRBJ2-1; 7 positions agree with TRBD2. With V trimmed by 0 bases and J by 0 bases, 0 bases remained unmatched. Germline CDR1 SGDLS, CDR2 YYNGEE. The CDR3 sequence is 15 residues long. This CDR3 is CASSVGGGSYNEQFF. In nucleotides, the CDR3 is TGTGCCAGCAGCGTAGGCGGGGGCTCCTACAATGAGCAGTTCTTC.

The rearrangement uses TRBV11-2 and TRBJ2-7, with 7 bases lining up with TRBD1. J lost 2 bases, V lost 3 bases, and 10 bases had no gene match. Germline V lookup: CDR1 SGHAT, CDR2 FQNNGV. This CDR3 has 16 amino acids. In DNA, the CDR3 is TGTGCCAGCAGCTTGTATTTTCAGGGGGTCACCTACGAGCAGTACTTC. Protein sequence: CASSLYFQGVTYEQYF.

The chain employs TRBV7-6 and TRBJ2-3; 8 bases are shared with TRBD1. CDR1 is SGHVS, CDR2 FNYEAQ, per germline. J lost 0 bases, V lost 1 base, and 0 bases had no gene match. The CDR3 has 15 residues. The CDR3: CASSLGTGSTDTQYF. The CDR3 coding sequence is TGTGCCAGCAGCTTAGGGACAGGGAGCACAGATACGCAGTATTTT.

This clone was seen a few times. The chain couples TRBV6-5 to TRBJ2-1, with 11 bases that match TRBD2. The CDR3 is 13 residues long. After removal of 7 bases from V and 9 bases from J, the junction contained 5 bases not matched to a gene. Per the germline V gene, CDR1 is MNHEY and CDR2 is SVGAGI. The CDR3 nucleotides are TGTGCCAGCATCGGACTAGCGGGCGCTGAGCAGTTCTTC. It translates to CASIGLAGAEQFF.

The chain couples TRBV6-5 to TRBJ2-3; 9 positions agree with TRBD1. The CDR3 has 15 residues. The germline V gene encodes CDR1 MNHEY and CDR2 SVGAGI. V lost 8 bases, J lost 4 bases, and 10 bases stayed unmatched. CDR3 protein: CASRRGDRDADTQYF. The CDR3 region has the DNA TGTGCCAGCCGTCGTGGGGACAGGGACGCAGATACGCAGTATTTT.

J is TRBJ1-4 and V is TRBV9; TRBD1 matches at 9 bases. The CDR3 is made up of 11 amino acids. Germline CDR1 is SGDLS and CDR2 is YYNGEE. J lost 12 bases, V lost 5 bases, and 2 bases had no gene match. CDR3 in DNA: TGTGCCAGCAGGGGACAGGGTGAACTGTTTTTT. Translated: CASRGQGELFF.

This clone is a singleton in its sample. The V call is TRBV7-8, the J call TRBJ2-7, with TRBD1 as a possible D gene (5 bases). Between the trimmed V and J ends, which lost 5 bases and 2 bases, there was a span of 10 bases. Germline CDR1 and CDR2: SGHVS and FQNEAQ. The CDR3 is made up of 13 amino acids. The CDR3 loop reads CASSLDRAYEQYF. Here the CDR3 DNA reads TGTGCCAGCAGCCTCGACAGAGCCTACGAGCAGTACTTC.

The chain has TRBV27 and TRBJ2-3; 7 nucleotides line up with TRBD2. This CDR3 has 15 residues. The V segment lost 8 bases and the J segment 0 bases; nucleotides outside the gene matches: 8. The germline V gene encodes CDR1 MNHEY and CDR2 SMNVEV (reference sequence). In nucleotides, the CDR3 is TGTGCCAGCCATACGTTTAGCGGGAGCACAGATACGCAGTATTTT. This translates into CASHTFSGSTDTQYF.

The rearrangement uses TRBV10-3 and TRBJ2-5; 9 nucleotides match TRBD1. The CDR3 covers 13 residues. Germline CDR1 ENHRY, CDR2 SYGVKD. The J segment lost 4 bases and the V segment lost 7 bases, leaving 4 bases of the junction unmatched. The CDR3 spells CAIMRQGGETQYF. The CDR3 bases are TGTGCCATCATGCGACAGGGGGGAGAGACCCAGTACTTC.

This clone is medium-sized (0.01 to 0.1%) in the sample. The J gene is TRBJ2-7, the V gene TRBV2; D may be TRBD2 (6 bases). Trimming took off 3 bases at V and 6 bases at J, with 15 bases between the two ends. Looked up from germline, CDR1 is SNHLY and CDR2 is FYNNEI. CDR3 length: 14 residues. The CDR3 DNA reads TGTGCCAGCAGTGAGGAGGGAGAAGGGTCCGAGCAGTACTTC. This codes for CASSEEGEGSEQYF.

V and J are TRBV12-3 or TRBV12-4 and TRBJ2-2; D gene ambiguous. The V gene lost 3 bases and the J gene lost 6 bases, with 8 bases spanning the gap. The CDR3 is 13 amino acids. For the CDR3, the DNA is TGTGCCAGCAGTTTTGCGCTAGCCGGGGAGCTGTTTTTT. Residues: CASSFALAGELFF.

V usage is TRBV7-9 and J usage is TRBJ2-2; tentatively, D is TRBD1 (6 bases). Germline CDR1 reads SEHNR; CDR2 reads FQNEAQ (reference sequence). The CDR3 is 15 residues long. Trimming shortened V by 1 base and J by 6 bases, and 12 bases separated the two germline ends. The CDR3 is CASSLDRVMAGELFF. The DNA for the CDR3 is TGTGCCAGCAGCTTAGACAGGGTGATGGCCGGGGAGCTGTTTTTT.

The chain combines TRBV13 with TRBJ2-5; 8 bases align to TRBD1. The CDR3 consists of 15 residues. Trimming cost V 0 bases and J 1 base; bases outside gene matches: 1. Germline CDR1 PRHDT, CDR2 FYEKMQ (reference sequence). CDR3 loop: CASSLGQGGQETQYF. The CDR3 DNA follows: TGTGCCAGCAGCTTAGGACAGGGGGGCCAAGAGACCCAGTACTTC.

Of note for this clone: An end of the junction does not agree with germline; a read error may underlie this. V and J are TRBV5-4 and TRBJ2-3, with D unresolved. The CDR3 runs 11 residues. Germline lookup yields CDR1 SGHNT and CDR2 YYREEE (reference sequence). The CDR3 region is CASSLGSILDF. The CDR3 DNA follows: TGTGCCAGCAGCTTGGGGTCTATACTCGATTTT. The complete variable domain, with remaining parts taken from reference TRBV5-4 and TRBJ2-3, reads ETGVTQSPTHLIKTRGQQVTLRCSSQSGHNTVSWYQQALGQGPQFIFQYYREEENGRGNFPPRFSGLQFPNYSSELNVNALELDDSALYLCASSLGSILDFGPGTRLTVL.

This sequence joins TRBV6-5 and TRBJ2-1; 8 bases are shared with TRBD2. From germline, CDR1 is MNHEY and CDR2 SVGAGI. The CDR3 has 16 amino acids. V shed 4 bases and J 0 bases; nucleotides not matched to a gene: 5. The CDR3 bases are TGTGCCAGCAGTTGGCTAGCGGGTGCCTCCTACAATGAGCAGTTCTTC. Protein sequence: CASSWLAGASYNEQFF.

The CDR3 loop is CASSSLGGNPSTDTQYF. CDR3 nucleotides: TGTGCCAGCAGCTCCCTTGGGGGCAACCCTAGCACAGATACGCAGTATTTT. This chain uses TRBV7-3 with TRBJ2-3; D might be TRBD1 (6 bases). V lost 4 bases to trimming and J lost 0 bases, with 17 bases between them. Germline V CDR1 and CDR2: SGHTA, FQGTGA. The CDR3 sequence is 17 residues long.

The chain links TRBV7-9 to TRBJ2-2; 7 nucleotides align to TRBD1. V trimming: 4 bases; J trimming: 12 bases; junction bases outside the gene matches: 17. The CDR3 runs to 16 residues. CDR1 and CDR2 (germline): SEHNR, FQNEAQ (reference sequence). The CDR3 nucleotides read TGTGCCAGCAGCTCAGGGGCCTCGGGACAGCCTCGGCAGCTGTTTTTT. Its protein product is CASSSGASGQPRQLFF.

This chain connects TRBV2 to TRBJ2-5; 11 nucleotides match TRBD1. Looked up from germline, CDR1 is SNHLY and CDR2 is FYNNEI. The trim removed 6 bases at V and 6 bases at J, leaving 6 bases unmatched. The CDR3 length is 14 residues. The CDR3 here is CASREGQGVQTQYF. The CDR3 DNA reads as TGTGCCAGCAGGGAGGGACAGGGGGTACAGACCCAGTACTTC.

This chain links TRBV9 with TRBJ2-3, with TRBD2 matching 8 bases. The CDR3 runs 18 residues. Per germline, CDR1 SGDLS and CDR2 YYNGEE. The junction had 12 bases not matched to a gene; V was cut back by 0 bases and J by 3 bases. The chain's CDR3 is CASSVGLPLAGGTDTQYF. CDR3 sequence (DNA): TGTGCCAGCAGCGTAGGCCTCCCGCTAGCGGGTGGGACAGATACGCAGTATTTT.

The V and J genes are TRBV7-2 and TRBJ2-2, with D perhaps TRBD2 (6 bases). Germline assignment: CDR1 SGHTA and CDR2 FQGNSA. V lost 5 bases and J lost 1, with 20 bases in between. CDR3 length equals 18 residues. CDR3 DNA sequence: TGTGCCAGCAGCCCCAAGTATCCAGCGGGCCGGAACACCGGGGAGCTGTTTTTT. As protein: CASSPKYPAGRNTGELFF. The whole variable domain, filled in from reference TRBV7-2 and TRBJ2-2, reads GAGVSQSPSNKVTEKGKDVELRCDPISGHTALYWYRQSLGQGLEFLIYFQGNSAPDKSGLPSDRFSAERTGGSVSTLTIQRTQQEDSAVYLCASSPKYPAGRNTGELFFGEGSRLTVL.